One sample yielded the 26 T cell receptor beta chains listed below, sequenced in a study of response to subunit inactivated influenza vaccine. TCRdb reprocessed the RT-PCR reads via MiXCR and lists one record per CDR3 protein. The sample includes 650,000 to 700,000 distinct CDR3 sequences, 15% to 18% seen only once; the top ten take around a tenth. Source: PBMCs from blood, taken about 13 days after vaccination. The origin of the receptors is a man in his fifties or sixties who received an inactivated influenza vaccine.

The sample holds a few counts of this clonotype. This chain uses TRBV14 with TRBJ1-4; D unresolved. CDR3 length: 13 residues. From germline, CDR1 is SGHDN and CDR2 FVKESK. V was cut by 0 bases and J by 6 bases, with 5 bases left in between. The CDR3 bases are TGTGCCAGCAGCCAAGATAAGCATGAAAAACTGTTTTTT. It yields the protein CASSQDKHEKLFF. The full variable domain, rest sourced from reference TRBV14 and TRBJ1-4, is EAGVTQFPSHSVIEKGQTVTLRCDPISGHDNLYWYRRVMGKEIKFLLHFVKESKQDESGMPNNRFLAERTGGTYSTLKVQPAELEDSGVYFCASSQDKHEKLFFGSGTQLSVL.

This chain uses TRBV20-1 with TRBJ2-5; the D is unclear. Germline assignment: CDR1 DFQATT and CDR2 SNEGSKA (reference sequence). This CDR3 region has 13 residues. V was trimmed by 3 bases and J by 7 bases, leaving 15 bases between them. CDR3 in DNA: TGCAGTGCTAGTCAGGCGGACGGTTGGACCCAGTACTTC. As protein: CSASQADGWTQYF.

The table lists this clonotype with many counts. The rearrangement joins TRBV4-3 to TRBJ2-4; 7 nucleotides align to TRBD2. The CDR3 has 13 amino acids. In germline, CDR1 is LGHNA, CDR2 YSLEER. J was trimmed by 8 bases and V by 0 bases; bases with no gene match: 1. The CDR3 DNA sequence: TGCGCCAGCAGCCAAGATGCGGGGGACATTCAGTACTTC. Encoded protein: CASSQDAGDIQYF.

The CDR3 sequence: CASSPIVRGIYNEQFF. In DNA form, the CDR3 reads TGCGCCAGCAGCCCCATTGTCCGGGGGATCTACAATGAGCAGTTCTTC. The chain uses TRBV5-1 and TRBJ2-1; D is perhaps TRBD2 (6 bases). The V end lost 4 bases, the J end lost 3 bases, and 17 bases lay between the germline ends. CDR1 is SGHRS and CDR2 is YFSETQ in the germline V gene. The CDR3 extends over 16 amino acids.

This chain uses TRBV18 with TRBJ2-7; a possible D gene is TRBD2 (6 bases). The CDR3 loop spans 13 amino acids. Germline CDR1 reads KGHSH; CDR2 reads LQKENI. With 3 bases removed from V and 5 bases from J, the gap between germline ends came to 11 bases. The CDR3 reads CASSPPRRDEQYF. The CDR3 DNA reads as TGTGCCAGCTCACCCCCAAGGAGGGACGAGCAGTACTTC.

The chain combines TRBV29-1 with TRBJ2-7; 12 bases align to TRBD2. Per germline, CDR1 SQVTM and CDR2 ANQGSEA. Unmatched junction bases numbered 6, after V lost 1 base and J lost 2 bases. This CDR3 region has 16 residues. CDR3 sequence reads: CSVEGLGLAGTYEQYF. DNA of the CDR3: TGCAGCGTTGAAGGCCTCGGACTAGCGGGAACCTACGAGCAGTACTTC.

This chain joins TRBV7-8 and TRBJ2-3; TRBD1 matches at 7 bases. This CDR3 is 15 amino acids long. Germline CDR1 and CDR2: SGHVS and FQNEAQ. The junction had 10 bases not matched to a gene; V was cut back by 3 bases and J by 7 bases. CDR3 nucleotides: TGTGCCAGCAGCTTCAGGACAGGACGGGGAAATACGCAGTATTTT. This encodes CASSFRTGRGNTQYF.

The chain recombines TRBV5-1 with TRBJ1-2, with a possible D match to TRBD1 (5 bases). The germline V gene has CDR1 SGHRS and CDR2 YFSETQ. Trimming took off 0 bases at V and 0 bases at J, with 9 bases between the two ends. The CDR3 length is 15 residues. The CDR3 is CASSLGDAANYGYTF. DNA of the CDR3: TGCGCCAGCAGCTTGGGGGACGCCGCTAACTATGGCTACACCTTC.

The rearrangement links TRBV12-3 or TRBV12-4 to TRBJ2-1; TRBD2 matches 7 bases. Losses at the gene ends were 8 bases for V and 7 bases for J; bases not matched to a gene: 14. This CDR3 region has 15 residues. The CDR3 DNA follows: TGTGCCAGCGGCCGGACGAATGCGGGAGTGAATGAGCAGTTCTTC. Residues: CASGRTNAGVNEQFF.

This sequence joins TRBV20-1 and TRBJ1-1, with TRBD1 matching over 10 bases. Germline V gene lookup returns CDR1 DFQATT and CDR2 SNEGSKA (reference sequence). This CDR3 region has 13 residues. The V gene end was trimmed by 6 bases and the J gene end by 3 bases; junction bases not matched to a gene: 4. The CDR3 is CSARQGAHTEAFF. Here the CDR3 DNA reads TGCAGTGCGAGACAGGGGGCACACACTGAAGCTTTCTTT.

This clonotype was detected only a few times. The chain joins TRBV20-1 to TRBJ2-7; D unresolved. V was pared by 6 bases and J by 2 bases, with 17 bases between. Germline CDR1 reads DFQATT; CDR2 reads SNEGSKA (reference sequence). The CDR3 extends over 14 amino acids. For the CDR3, the DNA is TGCAGTGCAAAAGCGCTGGACGGTACCTACGAGCAGTACTTC. Translating it yields CSAKALDGTYEQYF.

The chain uses TRBV12-3 or TRBV12-4 and TRBJ1-1; D not resolved. The CDR3 has 16 amino acids. Trimming left V 6 bases short and J 4 bases short, with 21 bases between. CDR3 region: CASSARSWSLGTEAFF. CDR3 nucleotide sequence: TGTGCCAGCAGCGCCAGGTCGTGGAGTCTTGGCACTGAAGCTTTCTTT.

The rearrangement uses TRBV5-4 and TRBJ2-5; D uncertain. The length of the CDR3 is 15 residues. V was cut by 4 bases and J by 6 bases, with 19 bases left in between. Germline V gene lookup returns CDR1 SGHNT and CDR2 YYREEE (reference sequence). CDR3 residues: CASSPRTAWLQTQYF. The CDR3 DNA is TGTGCCAGCAGCCCCCGGACCGCCTGGTTACAGACCCAGTACTTC.

This clonotype has just a few counts. The chain employs TRBV2 and TRBJ2-5; D is unresolved. The CDR3 has 13 residues. The germline V and J ends were trimmed by 4 bases and 2 bases, with 8 bases remaining between them. Per the germline V gene, CDR1 is SNHLY and CDR2 is FYNNEI. The CDR3 DNA is TGTGCCAGCAGTGTTAGGTTTCAAGAGACCCAGTACTTC. It yields the protein CASSVRFQETQYF.

The V call is TRBV20-1, the J call TRBJ2-2; 7 bases map to TRBD2. The CDR3 contains 14 residues. V dropped 4 bases and J dropped 4; count of bases not matched to a gene: 6. Germline V gene lookup returns CDR1 DFQATT and CDR2 SNEGSKA (reference sequence). This chain's CDR3 is CSAKGGPGTGELFF. The DNA of the CDR3 is TGCAGTGCTAAGGGAGGGCCGGGCACCGGGGAGCTGTTTTTT.

The V gene is TRBV3-1, the J gene TRBJ2-2; unclear D gene. Trimming left V 11 bases short and J 1 base short, with 17 bases between. Germline V gene sequence: CDR1 LGHDT, CDR2 YNNKEL (reference sequence). The CDR3 extends over 15 amino acids. DNA of the CDR3: TGTGCCTCCAGCCAGCAGGCCCTGAACACCGGGGAGCTGTTTTTT. Translating it yields CASSQQALNTGELFF.

The J gene is TRBJ2-5, the V gene TRBV28; the match to TRBD2 covers 10 bases. V shed 0 bases, J shed 2 bases, and the junction held 3 bases outside the gene matches. This CDR3 contains 16 residues. The germline V gene encodes CDR1 MDHEN and CDR2 SYDVKM. Here the CDR3 reads CASSLWLAGVQETQYF. CDR3 in DNA: TGTGCCAGCAGTTTATGGCTAGCGGGAGTACAAGAGACCCAGTACTTC. The full variable domain, with the rest looked up from reference TRBV28 and TRBJ2-5, is DVKVTQSSRYLVKRTGEKVFLECVQDMDHENMFWYRQDPGLGLRLIYFSYDVKMKEKGDIPEGYSVSREKKERFSLILESASTNQTSMYLCASSLWLAGVQETQYFGPGTRLLVL.

This clonotype was seen repeatedly, ten times or more. V usage is TRBV2 and J usage is TRBJ2-7, with unresolved D. The length of the CDR3 is 12 residues. Germline values: CDR1 SNHLY, CDR2 FYNNEI. Trimming pared 4 bases from V and 3 bases from J, leaving 7 bases between. The CDR3 DNA follows: TGTGCCAGCAGTGCACACCTCTACGAGCAGTACTTC. Amino acid sequence: CASSAHLYEQYF. Full variable domain (remainder filled in from reference TRBV2 and TRBJ2-7): EPEVTQTPSHQVTQMGQEVILRCVPISNHLYFYWYRQILGQKVEFLVSFYNNEISEKSEIFDDQFSVERPDGSNFTLKIRSTKLEDSAMYFCASSAHLYEQYFGPGTRLTVT.

This clonotype was seen only a few times. V is TRBV14 and J is TRBJ2-1, with a tentative D call TRBD2 (6 bases). Deletions cut 4 bases from V and 4 bases from J, with 11 bases between. Germline lookup yields CDR1 SGHDN and CDR2 FVKESK. The CDR3 sequence is 14 residues long. The DNA of the CDR3 is TGTGCCAGCAGCCTCGGGAGTATGTACAATGAGCAGTTCTTC. Its translation is CASSLGSMYNEQFF.

The V call is TRBV27, the J call TRBJ2-1; no firm D call. The V gene lost 3 bases and the J gene lost 2 bases, with 5 bases spanning the gap. The germline gives CDR1 MNHEY, CDR2 SMNVEV (reference sequence). The CDR3 has 13 residues. The CDR3 region is CASSFVAYNEQFF. CDR3 nucleotide sequence: TGTGCCAGCAGTTTTGTAGCCTACAATGAGCAGTTCTTC.

This chain links TRBV29-1 with TRBJ2-2; 10 positions agree with TRBD1. The V gene's germline CDR1 is SQVTM and CDR2 ANQGSEA. Trimming removed 4 bases from V and 6 bases from J; junction bases left unmatched: 5. This CDR3 is 14 amino acids long. CDR3 residues: CSVGQGALSGELFF. The CDR3 region has the DNA TGCAGCGTTGGACAGGGGGCATTGTCCGGGGAGCTGTTTTTT.

In its sample, this clonotype was seen a few times. The chain combines TRBV28 with TRBJ2-7; 10 bases are a match to TRBD1. The V gene end was trimmed by 5 bases and the J gene end by 1 base; junction bases not matched to a gene: 8. Looked up from germline, CDR1 is MDHEN and CDR2 is SYDVKM. The CDR3 loop spans 16 amino acids. CDR3 coding DNA: TGTGCCAGCAGTCCCCGACCGGGACAGGGGTCCTACGAGCAGTACTTC. The encoded protein is CASSPRPGQGSYEQYF.

This chain links TRBV10-3 with TRBJ2-1; the match to TRBD2 covers 10 bases. V shed 10 bases and J 4 bases; nucleotides not matched to a gene: 10. The CDR3 length is 15 residues. The germline V gene has CDR1 ENHRY and CDR2 SYGVKD. As DNA, the CDR3 is TGTGCCAGTGGGTCCCCGGGACTAGCGTACAATGAGCAGTTCTTC. Protein: CASGSPGLAYNEQFF.

In this sample, this clonotype turned up many times. The chain uses TRBV20-1 and TRBJ1-2, with D unresolved. Germline CDR1 DFQATT, CDR2 SNEGSKA (reference sequence). CDR3 length: 9 residues. Trimming took 4 bases from V and 6 from J, leaving 3 bases between them. For the CDR3, the DNA is TGCAGTGCTAAGCATGGCTACACCTTC. It codes for CSAKHGYTF.

This clonotype was detected a few times. This chain connects TRBV20-1 to TRBJ2-5, with 8 bases lining up with TRBD2. The CDR3 extends over 14 amino acids. With 5 bases clipped from V and 4 bases from J, the junction kept 9 bases outside the gene matches. Looked up from germline, CDR1 is DFQATT and CDR2 is SNEGSKA (reference sequence). This CDR3 reads CSAGRTGGAETQYF. CDR3 DNA sequence: TGCAGTGCTGGAAGGACGGGAGGGGCAGAGACCCAGTACTTC.

This clonotype occurred a few times. The rearrangement links TRBV19 to TRBJ2-1, with 11 positions matching TRBD2. This CDR3 is built from 12 residues. Germline CDR1 reads LNHDA; CDR2 reads SQIVND (reference sequence). V was clipped by 5 bases and J by 13 bases; unmatched bases: 4. CDR3 nucleotide sequence: TGTGCCAGTAGTGTGCTAGCGGGGGGTCAGTTCTTC. It translates to CASSVLAGGQFF.